This T cell receptor beta chain appears in the sequencing data of a study of shared clonotypes between healthy human individuals. Assay runs were performed at deep level. Profiled with immunoSEQ multiplex PCR; TCRdb holds only in-frame clones, not every one. The table shows around 2.5 million clones, with over 85% occurring only once. The sequence was collected from a man aged 18 to 30 in good health. Some clones in this sample may be carry-over from other donors' samples. Sequences were obtained from naive CD4+ T cells from PBMCs. This sample's subset: CD45RA+ positively selected.

The CDR3 protein is CASSVDDSYGYTF. The DNA for the CDR3 is TGTGCCAGCAGCGTAGACGATAGCTATGGCTACACCTTC. The chain couples TRBV9 to TRBJ1-2; D is undetermined. The V end was cut by 0 bases, the J end by 4 bases, with 7 bases between. The CDR3 totals 13 residues. Germline assignment: CDR1 SGDLS and CDR2 YYNGEE.